Below are 7 T cell receptor beta chains sequenced from a single sample in a study of sequential checkpoint blockade in melanoma. Treatment denoted: randomized to nivolumab then ipilimumab (arm A) or the reverse (arm B). Some clones are missing from TCRdb's copy, which holds only in-frame ones; the method was immunoSEQ multiplex PCR. Of more than 20,000 clones listed, roughly 78% are singletons. Sequencing used CD8+ T cells sorted from blood (inferred from file names), obtained from a patient given nivolumab and ipilimumab in sequence. The origin of the receptors is a human donor with melanoma.

This clone occurred a few times. The V call is TRBV7-2, the J call TRBJ1-2; D unclear. The CDR3 sequence is 14 residues long. Germline CDR1 is SGHTA and CDR2 is FQGNSA. Between the trimmed V and J ends, which lost 6 bases and 0 bases, there was a span of 11 bases. CDR3 amino acids: CASRPGITNYGYTF. The CDR3 DNA reads as TGTGCCAGCAGACCGGGAATCACTAACTATGGCTACACCTTC. The full variable domain, rest sourced from reference TRBV7-2 and TRBJ1-2, is GAGVSQSPSNKVTEKGKDVELRCDPISGHTALYWYRQSLGQGLEFLIYFQGNSAPDKSGLPSDRFSAERTGGSVSTLTIQRTQQEDSAVYLCASRPGITNYGYTFGSGTRLTVV.

This chain joins TRBV5-1 and TRBJ2-7; TRBD2 matches at 13 bases. Per the germline V gene, CDR1 is SGHRS and CDR2 is YFSETQ. Germline trimming cut 4 bases from V and 2 bases from J; bases unmatched to any gene: 3. The CDR3 is made up of 15 amino acids. The CDR3 protein is CASSKGLAGAYEQYF. The CDR3 nucleotides are TGCGCCAGCAGCAAAGGACTAGCGGGAGCCTACGAGCAGTACTTC.

V is TRBV7-2 and J is TRBJ2-1; D is perhaps TRBD1 (5 bases). The CDR3 contains 14 residues. V was shortened by 3 bases and J by 3 bases, with 9 bases between the two germline ends. The V gene's germline CDR1 is SGHTA and CDR2 FQGNSA. The CDR3 is CASSFDRLYNEQFF. CDR3 nucleotide sequence: TGTGCCAGCAGCTTTGACAGACTCTACAATGAGCAGTTCTTC. Looking up the rest from reference TRBV7-2 and TRBJ2-1 gives the full variable domain: GAGVSQSPSNKVTEKGKDVELRCDPISGHTALYWYRQSLGQGLEFLIYFQGNSAPDKSGLPSDRFSAERTGGSVSTLTIQRTQQEDSAVYLCASSFDRLYNEQFFGPGTRLTVL.

This sequence joins TRBV7-2 and TRBJ2-7, with 8 bases identical to TRBD1. Germline assignment: CDR1 SGHTA and CDR2 FQGNSA. The junction had 7 bases not matched to a gene; V was cut back by 0 bases and J by 3 bases. This CDR3 is built from 16 residues. CDR3 region: CASSLALTGGLYEQYF. The CDR3 bases are TGTGCCAGCAGCTTAGCGCTCACAGGGGGGCTCTACGAGCAGTACTTC.

The chain combines TRBV7-2 with TRBJ1-1; D not resolved. Trimming removed 1 base from V and 10 bases from J, with 16 bases in between. The CDR3 extends over 14 amino acids. Germline values: CDR1 SGHTA, CDR2 FQGNSA. For the CDR3, the DNA is TGTGCCAGCAGCTTAGAGCGGAACGCCCCGATAGCTTTCTTT. The encoded protein is CASSLERNAPIAFF.

V usage is TRBV28 and J usage is TRBJ2-7, with 7 nucleotides matching TRBD2. The CDR3 consists of 15 residues. Per germline, CDR1 MDHEN and CDR2 SYDVKM. Trimming at V came to 4 bases and at J to 0 bases, leaving 6 bases not matched to a gene. The DNA of the CDR3 is TGTGCCAGCAGTTCCCCGGGGGGTGTCTCCTACGAGCAGTACTTC. It translates to CASSSPGGVSYEQYF.

The sample holds one count of this clone. The chain employs TRBV5-1 and TRBJ1-4, with TRBD1 matching over 8 bases. Germline CDR1 is SGHRS and CDR2 is YFSETQ. Trimming took 0 bases from V and 4 from J; bases not matched to a gene: 5. This CDR3 has 16 amino acids. In nucleotides, the CDR3 is TGCGCCAGCAGCTTGGAGGGACAGGCGCGTAATGAAAAACTGTTTTTT. The encoded protein is CASSLEGQARNEKLFF.